This is a list of T cell receptor beta chains from one sample in a study of T-cell reconstitution after alpha-beta-depleted transplantation in children. TCRdb used MiXCR to reprocess the PCR reads, holding one entry per CDR3 protein. The sample holds over 200,000 distinct CDR3 sequences, approximately 17% seen once. The material was PBMCs, mostly from graft donor cells, obtained 360 days after TCRalphabeta/CD19-depleted stem cell transplant. The receptors were gathered from a male patient aged 2 to 9 who had a stem cell transplant for acute lymphoblastic leukemia, so the T cells may come from the graft donor. Each CDR3 is given with its conserved first and last residue. D genes are given only for firm matches. Size tells how often a clone was seen (once, few, many) or the class of an expanded clone, and some rows leave it out.

v_call,clone_size,d_call,j_call,cdr3_aa,cdr3_nt
TRBV12-3/TRBV12-4,many,.,TRBJ2-7,CASSFRVSYEQYF,TGTGCCAGCAGTTTCAGGGTCTCCTACGAGCAGTACTTC
TRBV4-3,few,.,TRBJ2-2,CASSHGGTGELFF,TGCGCCAGCAGCCATGGAGGGACCGGGGAGCTGTTTTTT
TRBV9,many,TRBD1,TRBJ2-2,CASSVAQWDRGYTGELFF,TGTGCCAGCAGCGTAGCGCAATGGGACAGGGGCTACACCGGGGAGCTGTTTTTT
TRBV12-3/TRBV12-4,few,TRBD1,TRBJ1-2,CASSLRAGTGGDHGYTF,TGTGCCAGCAGTCTACGAGCAGGGACAGGGGGCGATCATGGCTACACCTTC
TRBV4-3,few,.,TRBJ1-1,CASSQDFGWEHTEAFF,TGCGCCAGCAGCCAAGATTTCGGATGGGAGCACACTGAAGCTTTCTTT
TRBV13,few,.,TRBJ2-2,CASSFAGTLTGELFF,TGTGCCAGCAGCTTCGCCGGGACCCTCACCGGGGAGCTGTTTTTT
TRBV4-2,many,.,TRBJ2-2,CASSQEGLGRTTGELFF,TGTGCCAGCAGCCAAGAAGGACTGGGACGGACCACCGGGGAGCTGTTTTTT
TRBV9,.,.,TRBJ1-1,CASSVEVDRNTEAFF,TGTGCCAGCAGCGTAGAGGTGGACAGGAACACTGAAGCTTTCTTT
TRBV7-9,few,.,TRBJ2-6,CASSFGRAGANVLTF,TGTGCCAGCAGCTTCGGGAGAGCCGGGGCCAACGTCCTGACTTTC
TRBV7-9,.,TRBD2,TRBJ2-3,CASSLVRVAGSTDTQYF,TGTGCCAGCAGCTTAGTACGCGTAGCGGGGAGCACAGATACGCAGTATTTT
TRBV5-1,.,.,TRBJ2-3,CASSLDWGDTQYF,TGCGCCAGCAGCCTCGACTGGGGGGATACGCAGTATTTT
TRBV28,.,.,TRBJ2-1,CASSPGSPGWVEQFF,TGTGCCAGCAGCCCCGGGAGCCCCGGATGGGTCGAGCAGTTCTTC
TRBV4-3,few,.,TRBJ2-7,CASSQEPHHTHEQYF,TGCGCCAGCAGCCAAGAGCCTCACCACACTCACGAGCAGTACTTC
TRBV12-3/TRBV12-4,few,.,TRBJ1-3,CASSLWLSSGNTIYF,TGTGCCAGCAGTTTGTGGCTTAGCTCTGGAAACACCATATATTTT
TRBV7-9,.,.,TRBJ1-1,CASSAHRSLIPPEAFF,TGTGCCAGCAGCGCCCACAGGAGCCTAATCCCCCCTGAAGCTTTCTTT
TRBV5-1,.,.,TRBJ1-3,CASSPFLGRQSFSGNTIYF,TGCGCCAGCAGCCCGTTCCTCGGACGTCAGTCCTTCTCTGGAAACACCATATATTTT
TRBV5-1,few,.,TRBJ2-2,CASSEGRTGELFF,TGCGCCAGCAGCGAGGGGAGAACCGGGGAGCTGTTTTTT
TRBV5-6,.,.,TRBJ2-2,CASSPVGATAGELFF,TGTGCCAGCAGCCCGGTCGGGGCTACGGCCGGGGAGCTGTTTTTT
TRBV7-2,once,.,TRBJ2-5,CASSIDRLQETQYF,TGTGCCAGCAGCATCGACAGGCTCCAAGAGACCCAGTACTTC
TRBV7-6,.,.,TRBJ2-2,CASILNGPSTGELFF,TGTGCCAGCATACTCAACGGGCCGAGCACCGGGGAGCTGTTTTTT
TRBV11-2,.,TRBD2,TRBJ2-1,CASSKGLAGYSSYNEQFF,TGTGCCAGCAGCAAGGGACTAGCGGGGTATAGCTCCTACAATGAGCAGTTCTTC
TRBV9,.,.,TRBJ2-1,CASSVVSTNNEQFF,TGTGCCAGCAGCGTAGTCAGTACAAACAATGAGCAGTTCTTC
TRBV29-1,.,TRBD1,TRBJ1-2,CSLRTGSTGYTF,TGCAGCTTGAGGACAGGGTCGACCGGCTACACCTTC
TRBV12-3/TRBV12-4,.,.,TRBJ2-2,CATRILGELFF,TGTGCCACCAGGATCCTAGGGGAGCTGTTTTTT
TRBV12-3/TRBV12-4,.,.,TRBJ1-1,CASSPRGPRGPYTEAFF,TGTGCCAGCAGTCCTAGAGGCCCTCGGGGGCCGTACACTGAAGCTTTCTTT
TRBV7-9,.,.,TRBJ2-7,CASSLTALYEQYF,TGTGCCAGCAGCTTGACAGCACTCTACGAGCAGTACTTC
TRBV29-1,few,TRBD2,TRBJ2-1,CSASRGGLSSYNEQFF,TGCAGCGCTTCACGGGGGGGCCTGAGCTCCTACAATGAGCAGTTCTTC
TRBV12-3/TRBV12-4,.,TRBD2,TRBJ2-7,CASSKRTSGYYEQYF,TGTGCCAGCAGTAAGAGGACTAGCGGGTACTACGAGCAGTACTTC